A single TCR beta chain is shown here with its context. Antigen specificity is unknown. The length of the CDR3 is 15 residues. V lost 4 bases and J lost 3; bases outside the gene matches: 5. CDR1 and CDR2 from the germline V gene are SGHRS and YFSETQ. These data belong to a study of identical twins. Notes on the study in general: Potential partial confounding of zero-insertion analyses by invariant MAIT and iNKT cells was noted. Interpretation of the results relied on cross-sectional statistical analysis and not on following the same donors. Researchers reported excess low generation probability among twin-shared out-of-frame alpha sequences.

A universal primer site was created by template switching, with the cDNA bearing unique molecular identifiers. TCRdb itself ran the 5' RACE reads through MiXCR, one entry per CDR3 protein. Of about 890,000 distinct CDR3 sequences in the sample, roughly 12% were seen once. These records were also assigned to another study, of yellow fever vaccine responses in identical twins.

This clonotype was obtained from a young woman in good health. The chain uses TRBV5-1 and TRBJ2-1, with 9 bases fitting TRBD1. Sequenced input: PBMCs. CDR3 nucleotides: TGCGCCAGCAGCCGGACAGGGGAAGACTACAATGAGCAGTTCTTC. Translation gives CASSRTGEDYNEQFF.